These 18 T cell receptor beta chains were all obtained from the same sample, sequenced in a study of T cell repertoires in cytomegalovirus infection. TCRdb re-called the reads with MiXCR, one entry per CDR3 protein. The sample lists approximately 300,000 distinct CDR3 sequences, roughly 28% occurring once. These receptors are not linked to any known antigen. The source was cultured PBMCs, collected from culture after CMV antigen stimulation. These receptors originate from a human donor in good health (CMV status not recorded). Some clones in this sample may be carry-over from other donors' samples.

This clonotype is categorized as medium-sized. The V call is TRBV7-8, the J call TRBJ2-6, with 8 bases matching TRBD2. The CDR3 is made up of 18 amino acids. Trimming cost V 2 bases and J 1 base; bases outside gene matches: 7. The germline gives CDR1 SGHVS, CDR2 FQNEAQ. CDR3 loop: CASSLRLARVSGANVLTF. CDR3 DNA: TGTGCCAGCAGCTTAAGACTAGCGAGGGTATCTGGGGCCAACGTCCTGACTTTC.

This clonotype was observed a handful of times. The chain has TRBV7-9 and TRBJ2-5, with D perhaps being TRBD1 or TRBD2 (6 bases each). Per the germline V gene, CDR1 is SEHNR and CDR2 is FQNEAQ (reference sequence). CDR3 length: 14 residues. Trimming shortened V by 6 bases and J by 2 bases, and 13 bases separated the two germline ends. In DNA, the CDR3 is TGTGCCAGCAGTCGAACAGGGAGGCAAGAGACCCAGTACTTC. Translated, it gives CASSRTGRQETQYF.

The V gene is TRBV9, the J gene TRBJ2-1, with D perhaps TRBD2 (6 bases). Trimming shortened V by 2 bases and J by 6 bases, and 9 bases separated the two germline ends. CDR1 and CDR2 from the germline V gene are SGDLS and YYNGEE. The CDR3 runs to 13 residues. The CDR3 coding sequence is TGTGCCAGCAGCGTCCGGGGGACCAATGAGCAGTTCTTC. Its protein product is CASSVRGTNEQFF.

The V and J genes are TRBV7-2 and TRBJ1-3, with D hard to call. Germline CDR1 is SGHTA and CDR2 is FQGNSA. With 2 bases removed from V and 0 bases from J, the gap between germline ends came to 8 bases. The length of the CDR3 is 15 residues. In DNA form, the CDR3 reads TGTGCCAGCAGCTTAACGGGCGCCTCTGGAAACACCATATATTTT. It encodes CASSLTGASGNTIYF.

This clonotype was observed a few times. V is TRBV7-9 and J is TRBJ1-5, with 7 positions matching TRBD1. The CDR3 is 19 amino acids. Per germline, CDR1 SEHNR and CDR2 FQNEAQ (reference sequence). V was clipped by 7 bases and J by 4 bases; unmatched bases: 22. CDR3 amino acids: CASTSVRPGQGGPNQPQHF. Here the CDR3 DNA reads TGTGCCAGCACCTCTGTCCGACCGGGGCAGGGGGGCCCAAATCAGCCCCAGCATTTT.

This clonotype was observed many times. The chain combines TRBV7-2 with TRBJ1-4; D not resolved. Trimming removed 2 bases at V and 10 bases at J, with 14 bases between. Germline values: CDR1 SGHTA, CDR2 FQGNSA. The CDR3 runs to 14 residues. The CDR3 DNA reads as TGTGCCAGCAGCTTATCAGGTTCTGATGTAAAACTGTTTTTT. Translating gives CASSLSGSDVKLFF. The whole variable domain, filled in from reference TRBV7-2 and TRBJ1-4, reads GAGVSQSPSNKVTEKGKDVELRCDPISGHTALYWYRQSLGQGLEFLIYFQGNSAPDKSGLPSDRFSAERTGGSVSTLTIQRTQQEDSAVYLCASSLSGSDVKLFFGSGTQLSVL.

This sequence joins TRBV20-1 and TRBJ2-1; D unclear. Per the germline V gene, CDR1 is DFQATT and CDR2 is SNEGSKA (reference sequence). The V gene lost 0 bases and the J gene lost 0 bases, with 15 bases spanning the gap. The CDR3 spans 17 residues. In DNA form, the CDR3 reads TGCAGTGCTAGAGATCGTGGAAGGGCGAGCTCCTACAATGAGCAGTTCTTC. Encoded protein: CSARDRGRASSYNEQFF.

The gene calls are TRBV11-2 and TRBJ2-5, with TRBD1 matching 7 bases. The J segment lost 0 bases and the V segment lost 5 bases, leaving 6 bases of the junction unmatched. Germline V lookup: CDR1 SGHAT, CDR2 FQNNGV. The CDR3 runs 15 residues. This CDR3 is CASSRQGIYQETQYF. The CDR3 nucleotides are TGTGCCAGCAGCCGACAGGGAATATACCAAGAGACCCAGTACTTC.

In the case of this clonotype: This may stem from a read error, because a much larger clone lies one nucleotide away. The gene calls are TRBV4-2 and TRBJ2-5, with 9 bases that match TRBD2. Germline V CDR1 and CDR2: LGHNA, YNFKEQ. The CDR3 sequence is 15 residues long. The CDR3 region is CASSQEQLAGKTPYF. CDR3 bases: TGTGCCAGCAGCCAAGAACAGCTAGCGGGAAAGACCCCGTACTTC.

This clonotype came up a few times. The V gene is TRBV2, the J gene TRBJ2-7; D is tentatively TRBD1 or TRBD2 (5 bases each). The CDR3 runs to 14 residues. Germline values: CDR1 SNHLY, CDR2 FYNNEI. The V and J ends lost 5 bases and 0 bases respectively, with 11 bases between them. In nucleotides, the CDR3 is TGTGCCAGCAGTTCAGGGAGCCTCTCCTACGAGCAGTACTTC. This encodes CASSSGSLSYEQYF.

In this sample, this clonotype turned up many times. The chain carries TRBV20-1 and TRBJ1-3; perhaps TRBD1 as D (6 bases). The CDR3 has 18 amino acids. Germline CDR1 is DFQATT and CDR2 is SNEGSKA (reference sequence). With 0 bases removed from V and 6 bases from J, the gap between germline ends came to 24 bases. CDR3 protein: CSARDANRDMGIPNTIYF. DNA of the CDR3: TGCAGTGCTAGAGATGCCAATCGGGACATGGGAATCCCAAACACCATATATTTT.

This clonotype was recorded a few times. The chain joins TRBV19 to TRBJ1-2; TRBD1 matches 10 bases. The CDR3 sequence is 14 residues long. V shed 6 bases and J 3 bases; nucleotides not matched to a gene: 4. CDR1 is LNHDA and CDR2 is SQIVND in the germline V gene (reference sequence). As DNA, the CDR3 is TGTGCCAGTAGGACAGGGGGCACGGACTATGGCTACACCTTC. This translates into CASRTGGTDYGYTF.

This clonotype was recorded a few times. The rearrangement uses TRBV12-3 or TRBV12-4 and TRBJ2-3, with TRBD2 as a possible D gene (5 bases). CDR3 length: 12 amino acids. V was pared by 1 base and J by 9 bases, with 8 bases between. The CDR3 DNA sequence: TGTGCCAGCAGTTTAGAGGCGGGCACGCAGTATTTT. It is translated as CASSLEAGTQYF.

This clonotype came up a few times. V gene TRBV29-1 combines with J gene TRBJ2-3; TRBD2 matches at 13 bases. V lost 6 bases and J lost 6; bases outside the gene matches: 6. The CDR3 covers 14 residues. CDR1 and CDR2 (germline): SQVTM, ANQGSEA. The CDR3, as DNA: TGCAGCGTCAGAGGGACTAGCGGGATGGATACGCAGTATTTT. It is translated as CSVRGTSGMDTQYF.

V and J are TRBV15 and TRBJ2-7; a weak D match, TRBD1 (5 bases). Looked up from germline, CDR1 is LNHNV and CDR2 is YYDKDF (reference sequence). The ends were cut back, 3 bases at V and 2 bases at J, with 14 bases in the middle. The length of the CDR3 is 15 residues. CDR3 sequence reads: CATSRGLKGAYEQYF. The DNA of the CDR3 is TGTGCCACCAGCAGGGGTCTTAAAGGGGCCTACGAGCAGTACTTC.

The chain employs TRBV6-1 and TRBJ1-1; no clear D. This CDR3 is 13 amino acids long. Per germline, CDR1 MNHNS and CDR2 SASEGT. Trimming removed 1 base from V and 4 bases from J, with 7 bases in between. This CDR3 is CASSEEEGTEAFF. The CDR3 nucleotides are TGTGCCAGCAGTGAAGAGGAAGGCACTGAAGCTTTCTTT.

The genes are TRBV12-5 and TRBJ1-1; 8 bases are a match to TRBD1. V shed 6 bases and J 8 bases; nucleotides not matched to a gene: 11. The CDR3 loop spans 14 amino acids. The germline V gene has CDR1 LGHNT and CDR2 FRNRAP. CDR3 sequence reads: CASGITGGSGEAFF. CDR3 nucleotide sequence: TGTGCTAGTGGCATCACAGGGGGTTCAGGGGAAGCTTTCTTT.

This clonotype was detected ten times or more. As DNA, the CDR3 is TGTGCCAGCAGCCGGACTAGCGGGGGTGTCGGGGAGCTGTTTTTT. Its protein is CASSRTSGGVGELFF. The chain links TRBV7-2 to TRBJ2-2; 13 bases map to TRBD2. There are 15 residues in the CDR3. V trimming: 5 bases; J trimming: 7 bases; junction bases outside the gene matches: 4. Germline loops: CDR1 SGHTA, CDR2 FQGNSA.